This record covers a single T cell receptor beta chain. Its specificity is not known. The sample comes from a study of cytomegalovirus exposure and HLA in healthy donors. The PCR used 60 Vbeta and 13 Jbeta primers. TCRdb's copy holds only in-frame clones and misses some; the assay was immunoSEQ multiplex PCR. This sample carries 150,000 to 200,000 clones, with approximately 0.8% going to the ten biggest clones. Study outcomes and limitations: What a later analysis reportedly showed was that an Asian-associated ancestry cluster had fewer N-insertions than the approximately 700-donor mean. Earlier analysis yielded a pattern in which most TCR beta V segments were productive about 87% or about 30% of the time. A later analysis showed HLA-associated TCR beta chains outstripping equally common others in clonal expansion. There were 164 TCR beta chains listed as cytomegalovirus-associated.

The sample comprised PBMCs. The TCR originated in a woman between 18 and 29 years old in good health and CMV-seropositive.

The CDR3 region is CASSLYLAGTELQETEAFF. The CDR3 region has the DNA TGTGCCAGCAGCTTATACTTGGCGGGGACCGAACTCCAGGAGACTGAAGCTTTCTTT. The chain couples TRBV7-2 to TRBJ1-1, with D possibly being TRBD1 (5 bases). Germline CDR1 is SGHTA and CDR2 is FQGNSA. V gave up 2 bases and J gave up 5 bases, with 27 bases separating them. The CDR3 has 19 residues.